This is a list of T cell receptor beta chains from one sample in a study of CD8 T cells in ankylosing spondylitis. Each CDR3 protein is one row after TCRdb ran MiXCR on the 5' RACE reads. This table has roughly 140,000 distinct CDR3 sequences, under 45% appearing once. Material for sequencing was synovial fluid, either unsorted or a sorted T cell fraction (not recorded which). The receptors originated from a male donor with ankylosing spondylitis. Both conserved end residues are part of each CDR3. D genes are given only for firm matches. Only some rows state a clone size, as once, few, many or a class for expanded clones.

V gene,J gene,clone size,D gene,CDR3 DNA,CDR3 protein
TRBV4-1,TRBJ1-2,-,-,TGCGCCAGCAGCCGCGGAGATCCTTCTACCTATGGCTACACCTTC,CASSRGDPSTYGYTF
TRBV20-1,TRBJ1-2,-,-,TGCAGTGCTCAGACCCTACGTACCTTC,CSAQTLRTF
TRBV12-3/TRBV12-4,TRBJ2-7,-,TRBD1,TGTGCCAGCAGTTTTGGGACAGATTCCTACGAGCAGTACTTC,CASSFGTDSYEQYF
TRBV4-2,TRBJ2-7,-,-,TGTGCCAGCAGCCCTCTGTTGGGTAGCGGCACCTACGAGCAGTACTTC,CASSPLLGSGTYEQYF
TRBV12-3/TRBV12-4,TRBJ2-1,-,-,TGTGCCAGCAGTCCTACGCGGGAGCAGTTCTTC,CASSPTREQFF
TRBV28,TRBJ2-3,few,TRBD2,TGTGCCAGCAGTCCAAGACTAGCGGGAGATGAGACAGATACGCAGTATTTT,CASSPRLAGDETDTQYF
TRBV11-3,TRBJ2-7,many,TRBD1,TGTGCCAGCAGCTCGCGCGCGGGACAGGATTTCTACGAGCAGTACTTC,CASSSRAGQDFYEQYF
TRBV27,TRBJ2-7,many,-,TGTGCCAGCAGTCCTCAATATGGGACTCTAGTATACGAGCAGTACTTC,CASSPQYGTLVYEQYF
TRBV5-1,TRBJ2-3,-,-,TGCGCCAGCAGCTTGGCCGGGCTCCTCATCACCCAGTATTTT,CASSLAGLLITQYF
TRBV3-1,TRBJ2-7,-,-,TGTGCCAGCAGCCTCCTCGGGGACGTCTCCTACGAGCAGTACTTC,CASSLLGDVSYEQYF
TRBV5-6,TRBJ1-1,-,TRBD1,TGTGCCACCAGGGGGACGAACACTGAAGCTTTCTTT,CATRGTNTEAFF
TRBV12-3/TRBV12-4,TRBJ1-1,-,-,TGTGCCAGCAGAACCGGGGAACCGGCGGCGAACACTGAAGCTTTCTTT,CASRTGEPAANTEAFF
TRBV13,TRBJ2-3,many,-,TGTGCCAGCAGTGGAGGCACAGATACGCAGTATTTT,CASSGGTDTQYF
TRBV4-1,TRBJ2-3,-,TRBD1,TGCGCCAGCAGCGGAGACAGGGAAGGAGGCACAGATACGCAGTATTTT,CASSGDREGGTDTQYF
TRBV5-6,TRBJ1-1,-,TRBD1,TGTGCCAGCAGCGGGACAGGGTCTGGGCTGAACACTGAAGCTTTCTTT,CASSGTGSGLNTEAFF
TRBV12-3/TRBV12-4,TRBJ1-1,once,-,TGTGCCAGCAGTCTCCAACAGGCGAACACTGAAGCTTTCTTT,CASSLQQANTEAFF
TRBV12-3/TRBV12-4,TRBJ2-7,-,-,TGTGCCAGCAGTTTAGTAGGGGGTGAGGGCGAGCAGTACTTC,CASSLVGGEGEQYF
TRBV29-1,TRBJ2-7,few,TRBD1,TGCAGCGTGACAGGGTTGTGGGAGCAGTACTTC,CSVTGLWEQYF
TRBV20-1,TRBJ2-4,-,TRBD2,TGCAGTGCTAGGAAGGGCAGCGGGAGGTCCAAAAACATTCAGTACTTC,CSARKGSGRSKNIQYF
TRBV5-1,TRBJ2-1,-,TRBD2,TGCGCCAGCAGCCGCAACCCGGGACTAGCGGGAGGTCGAGGTGAGCAGTTCTTC,CASSRNPGLAGGRGEQFF
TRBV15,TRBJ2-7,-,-,TGTGCCACCAGCAGGCTCTTCTCATGGTCCGAGCAGTACTTC,CATSRLFSWSEQYF
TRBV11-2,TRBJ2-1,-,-,TGTGCCAGCAGGGACGCCGGACAGACATACAATGAGCAGTTCTTC,CASRDAGQTYNEQFF
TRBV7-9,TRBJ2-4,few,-,TGTGCCAGCAGCTTAGTAGCAGCAGGGCGAGACATTCAGTACTTC,CASSLVAAGRDIQYF
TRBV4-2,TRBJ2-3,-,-,TGTGCCAGCAGCCAAGTACAGGGACCAGATACGCAGTATTTT,CASSQVQGPDTQYF
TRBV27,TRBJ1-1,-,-,TGTGCCAGCAGTTTTAATCCGGTCACTGAAGCTTTCTTT,CASSFNPVTEAFF
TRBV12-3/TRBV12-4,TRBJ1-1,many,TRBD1,TGTGCCAGCAGTTCCGTGGGACAGGGGGACACTGAAGCTTTCTTT,CASSSVGQGDTEAFF
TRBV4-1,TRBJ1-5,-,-,TGCGCCAGCAGCCAAGTGCAGGGGCGACAGCCCCAGCATTTT,CASSQVQGRQPQHF
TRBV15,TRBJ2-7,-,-,TGTGCCACCAGCAGAGATGGATGGGGACCCTACGAGCAGTACTTC,CATSRDGWGPYEQYF
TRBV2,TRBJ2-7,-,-,TGTGCCAGCAGTGAACCTTGGGTTGGCGAGCAGTACTTC,CASSEPWVGEQYF
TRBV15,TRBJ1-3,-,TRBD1,TGTGCCACCAGCAGATGGGACAGGGCCTCTGGAAACACCATATATTTT,CATSRWDRASGNTIYF
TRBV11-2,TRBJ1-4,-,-,TGTGCCAGCAGCCGTCAGGTGCAGGTGCCTAATGAAAAACTGTTTTTT,CASSRQVQVPNEKLFF
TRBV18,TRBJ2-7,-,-,TGTGCCAGCTCACCAATCAGGAGGCAGTGGACCTACGAGCAGTACTTC,CASSPIRRQWTYEQYF
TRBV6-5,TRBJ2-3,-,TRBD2,TGTGCCAGCAGTTACACCCGACTAGCGGGGGACTACACAGATACGCAGTATTTT,CASSYTRLAGDYTDTQYF
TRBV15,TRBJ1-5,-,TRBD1,TGTGCCACCAGCAGCAGGAGGGACAGCAAGTTAAATCAGCCCCAGCATTTT,CATSSRRDSKLNQPQHF
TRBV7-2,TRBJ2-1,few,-,TGTGCCAGCAGCTTATTGGACTTTCCAAACAATGAGCAGTTCTTC,CASSLLDFPNNEQFF
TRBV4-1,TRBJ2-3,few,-,TGCGCCAGCAGCCCCCCCCGATCGGCAGGGGGGGCCACAGATACGCAGTATTTT,CASSPPRSAGGATDTQYF
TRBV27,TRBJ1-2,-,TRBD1,TGTGCCAGCAGTGGGGGGACAGGGGACGTCGAGCATGGCTACACCTTC,CASSGGTGDVEHGYTF
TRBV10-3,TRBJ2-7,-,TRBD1,TGTGCCATCAGTAAAATTTCCGGGACAGGGGCCTACGAGCAGTACTTC,CAISKISGTGAYEQYF
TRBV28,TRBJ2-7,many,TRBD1,TGTGCCAGCAGTTTCGGTATAGGACAGGACCTTTCCTACGAGCAGTACTTC,CASSFGIGQDLSYEQYF
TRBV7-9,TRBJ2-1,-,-,TGTGCCAGCAGTTCCCAGGAGCCCTCCTACAATGAGCAGTTCTTC,CASSSQEPSYNEQFF
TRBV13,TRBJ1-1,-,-,TGTGCCAGCAGCACTTTAGGGGGGCTGAACACTGAAGCTTTCTTT,CASSTLGGLNTEAFF
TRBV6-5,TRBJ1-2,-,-,TGTGCCAGCAGATTATTCAGGGGCTTGGGCTATGGCTACACCTTC,CASRLFRGLGYGYTF
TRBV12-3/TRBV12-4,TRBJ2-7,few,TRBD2,TGTGCCAGCAGTAAACGGGACCGTATAGCGGGAGTAATTGGCGAGCAGTACTTC,CASSKRDRIAGVIGEQYF
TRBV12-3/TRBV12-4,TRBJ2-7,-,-,TGTGCCAGCAGTTCCCCCTTGGCGATACCCTACGAGCAGTACTTC,CASSSPLAIPYEQYF